These 15 T cell receptor beta chains originate from one sample sequenced in a study of T cell responses to AZD1222 COVID-19 vaccine. Only in-frame clones appear in the TCRdb table, and some are missing; sequencing was by immunoSEQ multiplex PCR. The data contain about 70,000 clones, around 85% of them singletons. The sequencing here drew on peripheral blood, taken on day 0 of AZD1222 vaccination. The source of these receptors is an adult in good health.

The chain couples TRBV6-5 to TRBJ2-3; D is possibly TRBD2 (5 bases). Trimming took off 9 bases at V and 5 bases at J, with 15 bases between the two ends. The CDR3 extends over 13 amino acids. Germline V gene data show CDR1 as MNHEY and CDR2 as SVGAGI. The CDR3 sequence: CASRTGLIDTQYF. The CDR3 bases are TGTGCCAGTCGGACTGGCCTCATAGATACGCAGTATTTT.

This rearrangement joins TRBV11-3 to TRBJ2-1; TRBD1 might be the D (6 bases). Germline V lookup: CDR1 SGHNT, CDR2 YENEEA. The germline V and J ends were trimmed by 3 bases and 2 bases, with 8 bases remaining between them. The CDR3 spans 14 residues. DNA of the CDR3: TGTGCCAGCAGCTTGGACAGAGCCTACAATGAGCAGTTCTTC. Amino acids: CASSLDRAYNEQFF.

This clone was recorded only once. The chain uses TRBV5-1 and TRBJ2-3, with a weak D call TRBD2 (6 bases). The CDR3 spans 15 residues. Germline CDR1 SGHRS, CDR2 YFSETQ. The V end lost 1 base, the J end lost 1 base, and 10 bases lay between the germline ends. In DNA form, the CDR3 reads TGCGCCAGCAGCTTGCGGGGACTCGGCACAGATACGCAGTATTTT. Amino acids: CASSLRGLGTDTQYF.

This clone was recorded once. The chain links TRBV19 to TRBJ1-1; a possible D gene is TRBD1 (6 bases). The CDR3 loop spans 17 amino acids. Per germline, CDR1 LNHDA and CDR2 SQIVND (reference sequence). Trimming cost V 3 bases and J 3 bases, with 20 bases left between them. DNA of the CDR3: TGTGCCAGTAGTATGAGAGGCAGGGGACTGGGGGACACTGAAGCTTTCTTT. The encoded protein is CASSMRGRGLGDTEAFF.

The J gene is TRBJ1-4, the V gene TRBV19, with 8 bases fitting TRBD1. The CDR3 loop spans 15 amino acids. V trimming: 5 bases; J trimming: 5 bases; junction bases outside the gene matches: 7. The V gene's germline CDR1 is LNHDA and CDR2 SQIVND (reference sequence). The CDR3 DNA sequence: TGTGCCAGTAGTCCCTACAGGGGGACCAATGAAAAACTGTTTTTT. The encoded protein is CASSPYRGTNEKLFF.

This chain joins TRBV6-6 and TRBJ2-2, with D perhaps matching TRBD2 (7 bases). This CDR3 contains 15 residues. Germline V CDR1 and CDR2: MNHNY, SVGAGI (reference sequence). V was pared by 11 bases and J by 3 bases, with 19 bases between. The CDR3: CAGRGGGTDTGELFF. CDR3 bases: TGTGCCGGCCGTGGGGGGGGCACGGACACCGGGGAGCTGTTTTTT.

This chain uses TRBV5-1 with TRBJ1-3; the match to TRBD1 covers 7 bases. Germline CDR1 reads SGHRS; CDR2 reads YFSETQ. The V and J ends lost 2 bases and 3 bases, in that order; junction bases with no gene match: 5. This CDR3 region has 15 residues. In DNA, the CDR3 is TGCGCCAGCAGCTTTAGACAGGGTTTTGGAAACACCATATATTTT. Amino acids: CASSFRQGFGNTIYF.

This chain connects TRBV10-1 to TRBJ1-2; the D gene is possibly TRBD1 (6 bases). The CDR3 is made up of 15 amino acids. Germline V gene data show CDR1 as WNHNN and CDR2 as SYGVQD (reference sequence). V lost 2 bases, J lost 4 bases, and 14 bases lay in between. The DNA of the CDR3 is TGCGCCAGCAGTGAGAACTTTGGGACACCCTATGGCTACACCTTC. This encodes CASSENFGTPYGYTF.

The chain uses TRBV5-1 and TRBJ1-3; 7 bases map to TRBD1. The CDR3 covers 16 residues. Germline lookup yields CDR1 SGHRS and CDR2 YFSETQ. With V trimmed by 5 bases and J by 0 bases, 8 bases remained unmatched. CDR3 protein: CASRKDRPGSGNTIYF. The CDR3 DNA sequence: TGCGCCAGCAGAAAGGACAGGCCCGGCTCTGGAAACACCATATATTTT.

The rearrangement links TRBV5-5 to TRBJ1-1, with D maybe TRBD1 (5 bases). Germline CDR1 reads SGHKS; CDR2 reads YYEKEE (reference sequence). The V and J ends lost 5 bases and 5 bases respectively, with 10 bases between them. This CDR3 has 12 residues. Here the CDR3 DNA reads TGTGCCAGCAGTTACAGGCAAACTGAAGCTTTCTTT. It translates to CASSYRQTEAFF.

The CDR3 loop is CASSLEGTGGYTF. CDR3 in DNA: TGTGCCAGCAGCTTGGAGGGGACGGGTGGCTACACCTTC. V is TRBV5-4 and J is TRBJ1-2, with D perhaps TRBD1 (5 bases). Germline-derived CDR1 and CDR2 are SGHNT and YYREEE (reference sequence). V was shortened by 0 bases and J by 7 bases, with 10 bases between the two germline ends. CDR3 size: 13 residues.

The CDR3 region is CASRLAGVGNEQFF. The CDR3 DNA is TGTGCCAGCAGGCTAGCGGGAGTGGGGAATGAGCAGTTCTTC. This chain joins TRBV7-9 and TRBJ2-1; 10 positions match TRBD2. After removal of 6 bases from V and 7 bases from J, the junction contained 6 bases not matched to a gene. This CDR3 has 14 residues. The V gene's germline CDR1 is SEHNR and CDR2 FQNEAQ (reference sequence).

The J gene is TRBJ1-2, the V gene TRBV5-1; TRBD1 aligns across 12 bases. The J segment lost 8 bases and the V segment lost 3 bases, leaving 5 bases of the junction unmatched. This CDR3 comprises 14 residues. CDR1 is SGHRS, CDR2 YFSETQ, per germline. CDR3 DNA sequence: TGCGCCAGCAGCTGGGGACAGGGGGCGCGGGGCTACACCTTC. Translating it yields CASSWGQGARGYTF.

The chain employs TRBV29-1 and TRBJ1-2; the match to TRBD1 covers 11 bases. Germline lookup yields CDR1 SQVTM and CDR2 ANQGSEA. V was clipped by 7 bases and J by 2 bases; unmatched bases: 6. The CDR3 has 14 amino acids. CDR3 residues: CSADGQGANYGYTF. In nucleotides, the CDR3 is TGCAGCGCCGACGGACAGGGGGCAAACTATGGCTACACCTTC.

In its sample, this clone was seen once. V gene TRBV7-9 combines with J gene TRBJ2-1; TRBD1 matches at 7 bases. Germline V lookup: CDR1 SEHNR, CDR2 FQNEAQ (reference sequence). The CDR3 length is 15 residues. Losses at the gene ends were 4 bases for V and 4 bases for J; bases not matched to a gene: 7. CDR3 in DNA: TGTGCCAGCAGCTGGGGCTCGGGACAGTACAATGAGCAGTTCTTC. Residues: CASSWGSGQYNEQFF. Complete variable domain (other parts from reference TRBV7-9 and TRBJ2-1): DTGVSQNPRHKITKRGQNVTFRCDPISEHNRLYWYRQTLGQGPEFLTYFQNEAQLEKSRLLSDRFSAERPKGSFSTLEIQRTEQGDSAMYLCASSWGSGQYNEQFFGPGTRLTVL.